One sample yielded the 25 T cell receptor beta chains listed below, sequenced in a study of blood T cell repertoires in COVID-19. Produced via immunoSEQ multiplex PCR; TCRdb's table is partial and in-frame only. The data contain around 230,000 clones, around 88% of them singletons. Source material: PBMCs or T cells enriched from blood (not recorded which). These receptors all stem from a woman aged 40 to 50 with acute COVID-19.

This rearrangement joins TRBV6-1 to TRBJ2-7, with D perhaps TRBD1 (5 bases). V was shortened by 2 bases and J by 6 bases, with 11 bases between the two germline ends. The CDR3 covers 13 residues. Germline V gene lookup returns CDR1 MNHNS and CDR2 SASEGT. The CDR3 loop reads CASSESRVREQYF. The CDR3 DNA reads as TGTGCCAGCAGTGAATCCAGGGTTCGCGAGCAGTACTTC.

The chain has TRBV10-3 and TRBJ1-2, with D possibly matching TRBD1 (6 bases). The V gene's germline CDR1 is ENHRY and CDR2 SYGVKD. The V end lost 2 bases, the J end lost 0 bases, and 16 bases lay between the germline ends. This CDR3 contains 17 residues. This CDR3 is CAISETRTDAPNYGYTF. CDR3 coding DNA: TGTGCCATCAGTGAGACCCGGACAGACGCCCCTAACTATGGCTACACCTTC.

The table lists this clone with a count of one. The J gene is TRBJ2-1, the V gene TRBV9; 13 bases fit TRBD2. V gave up 3 bases and J gave up 6 bases; unmatched junction bases: 3. Per germline, CDR1 SGDLS and CDR2 YYNGEE. CDR3 length: 15 amino acids. This chain's CDR3 is CASSAGLAGVNEQFF. The CDR3 bases are TGTGCCAGCAGCGCTGGACTAGCGGGGGTCAATGAGCAGTTCTTC.

This chain connects TRBV11-3 to TRBJ1-2, with D possibly matching TRBD1 (6 bases). Trimming removed 2 bases from V and 8 bases from J, with 12 bases in between. The CDR3 is made up of 13 amino acids. The germline gives CDR1 SGHNT, CDR2 YENEEA. CDR3 DNA: TGTGCCAGCAGCTTAACAGGGCTTCTCGGCTACACCTTC. Its translation: CASSLTGLLGYTF.

The chain carries TRBV7-2 and TRBJ2-5; perhaps TRBD2 as D (6 bases). CDR1 and CDR2 from the germline V gene are SGHTA and FQGNSA. The ends were cut back, 1 base at V and 2 bases at J, with 11 bases in the middle. This CDR3 contains 15 residues. CDR3 residues: CASSLETRGQETQYF. The CDR3 DNA follows: TGTGCCAGCAGCTTAGAGACTAGAGGGCAAGAGACCCAGTACTTC.

The chain is built from TRBV9 and TRBJ2-5; D gene ambiguous. This CDR3 spans 18 amino acids. Deletions cut 1 base from V and 3 bases from J, with 22 bases between. Germline assignment: CDR1 SGDLS and CDR2 YYNGEE. The CDR3 spells CASSVTLEPTLKKETQYF. The CDR3, as DNA: TGTGCCAGCAGCGTAACGCTCGAGCCTACCCTTAAAAAAGAGACCCAGTACTTC.

The chain employs TRBV19 and TRBJ2-3, with 10 positions matching TRBD1. Losses at the gene ends were 10 bases for V and 2 bases for J; bases not matched to a gene: 3. CDR1 and CDR2 (germline): LNHDA, SQIVND (reference sequence). This CDR3 is built from 13 residues. The CDR3 region has the DNA TGTGCCATAGGGACAGGGGACACAGATACGCAGTATTTT. This encodes CAIGTGDTDTQYF.

The rearrangement links TRBV6-5 to TRBJ2-5; D gene ambiguous. The CDR3 covers 12 residues. Germline V gives CDR1 MNHEY, CDR2 SVGAGI. V lost 6 bases to trimming and J lost 1 base, with 6 bases between them. The CDR3 region has the DNA TGTGCCAGCAGACGACTCCAAGAGACCCAGTACTTC. Its protein is CASRRLQETQYF.

The V call is TRBV7-2, the J call TRBJ1-3, with D perhaps matching TRBD1 (6 bases). This CDR3 has 19 amino acids. V was cut by 1 base and J by 0 bases, with 19 bases left in between. Germline V gives CDR1 SGHTA, CDR2 FQGNSA. DNA of the CDR3: TGTGCCAGCAGCTTAGTAAGGGGAACAGGGACCCTCTCTGGAAACACCATATATTTT. Translation gives CASSLVRGTGTLSGNTIYF.

The chain couples TRBV19 to TRBJ2-3; D perhaps matches TRBD2 (6 bases). Germline lookup yields CDR1 LNHDA and CDR2 SQIVND (reference sequence). This CDR3 comprises 15 residues. Trimming took 3 bases from V and 2 from J, leaving 12 bases between them. CDR3 region: CASSIGGAITDTQYF. The DNA of the CDR3 is TGTGCCAGTAGTATTGGAGGGGCTATCACAGATACGCAGTATTTT.

CDR3 loop: CASSLLGGSDEQYV. The CDR3 DNA sequence: TGTGCCAGCAGCTTACTTGGCGGGAGCGACGAGCAGTACGTC. This chain links TRBV7-9 with TRBJ2-7; 7 bases agree with TRBD2. J lost 5 bases, V lost 2 bases, and 6 bases had no gene match. The germline V gene has CDR1 SEHNR and CDR2 FQNEAQ (reference sequence). This CDR3 has 14 amino acids.

The chain links TRBV10-3 to TRBJ2-2, with 14 bases that match TRBD2. V lost 10 bases to trimming and J lost 1 base; unmatched junction nucleotides: 2. CDR3 size: 15 residues. From germline, CDR1 is ENHRY and CDR2 SYGVKD. The CDR3: CATGTSGGNTGELFF. DNA for the CDR3: TGTGCCACTGGGACTAGCGGGGGGAACACCGGGGAGCTGTTTTTT.

This clone appeared once. V is TRBV5-4 and J is TRBJ1-1; 7 bases line up with TRBD1. With V trimmed by 0 bases and J by 1 base, 3 bases remained unmatched. Germline V CDR1 and CDR2: SGHNT, YYREEE (reference sequence). This CDR3 spans 15 amino acids. CDR3: CASSLGQGGNTEAFF. In nucleotides, the CDR3 is TGTGCCAGCAGCTTGGGACAGGGTGGGAACACTGAAGCTTTCTTT. Full variable domain (outside the CDR3, taken from reference TRBV5-4 and TRBJ1-1): ETGVTQSPTHLIKTRGQQVTLRCSSQSGHNTVSWYQQALGQGPQFIFQYYREEENGRGNFPPRFSGLQFPNYSSELNVNALELDDSALYLCASSLGQGGNTEAFFGQGTRLTVV.

V gene TRBV12-5 combines with J gene TRBJ1-5; D might be TRBD1 (6 bases). V lost 5 bases, J lost 5 bases, and 19 bases lay in between. CDR1 is LGHNT, CDR2 FRNRAP, per germline. This CDR3 has 16 amino acids. CDR3 bases: TGTGCTAGTGGTGCAAGCAGGGGCCCACGGGATCAGCCCCAGCATTTT. It specifies CASGASRGPRDQPQHF.

The V call is TRBV5-4, the J call TRBJ1-1; 7 nucleotides match TRBD1. Germline V gives CDR1 SGHNT, CDR2 YYREEE (reference sequence). The J segment lost 3 bases and the V segment lost 3 bases, leaving 8 bases of the junction unmatched. The CDR3 consists of 15 residues. The chain's CDR3 is CASSSGGFKDTEAFF. CDR3 bases: TGTGCCAGCAGCTCAGGGGGTTTTAAGGACACTGAAGCTTTCTTT.

The chain links TRBV18 to TRBJ1-6, with D unclear. The germline V gene encodes CDR1 KGHSH and CDR2 LQKENI. The V end was cut by 2 bases, the J end by 5 bases, with 10 bases between. The CDR3 extends over 15 amino acids. The CDR3 spells CASSPATQDNSPLHF. In DNA form, the CDR3 reads TGTGCCAGCTCACCAGCGACACAAGATAATTCACCCCTCCACTTT.

This chain links TRBV3-1 (or the pseudogene TRBV3-2) with TRBJ1-2, with 7 bases aligning to TRBD1. Germline trimming cut 1 base from V and 4 bases from J; bases unmatched to any gene: 6. Germline CDR1 and CDR2: LGHDT and YNNKEL (reference sequence). The CDR3 sequence is 15 residues long. CDR3: CASSQGAGGCYGYTF. The CDR3 bases are TGTGCCAGCAGCCAAGGGGCAGGGGGGTGCTATGGCTACACCTTC.

The chain combines TRBV30 with TRBJ2-3; TRBD2 is a possible D gene (7 bases). There are 14 residues in the CDR3. In germline, CDR1 is GTSNPN, CDR2 SVGIG (reference sequence). V shed 5 bases and J shed 6 bases, with 18 bases lying between them. The chain's CDR3 is CAWGAPGGKDTQYF. The CDR3 DNA reads as TGTGCCTGGGGGGCCCCGGGGGGCAAGGATACGCAGTATTTT.

V gene TRBV11-3 combines with J gene TRBJ1-4, with 7 bases aligning to TRBD1. This CDR3 has 15 residues. Germline trimming cut 2 bases from V and 7 bases from J; bases unmatched to any gene: 7. Germline loops: CDR1 SGHNT, CDR2 YENEEA. CDR3 in DNA: TGTGCCAGCAGCTTAATGTCAGGGGGATCTGAAAAACTGTTTTTT. Translation gives CASSLMSGGSEKLFF.

The chain links TRBV19 to TRBJ2-7, with D unclear. Trimming took 2 bases from V and 6 from J, leaving 11 bases between them. The CDR3 has 13 amino acids. Germline V gives CDR1 LNHDA, CDR2 SQIVND (reference sequence). In nucleotides, the CDR3 is TGTGCCAGTAGTATATTTCAGGCTCCCGAGCAGTACTTC. As protein: CASSIFQAPEQYF.

This chain links TRBV18 with TRBJ2-5; D is perhaps TRBD2 (5 bases). Between the trimmed V and J ends, which lost 4 bases and 5 bases, there was a span of 14 bases. The germline CDR1 and CDR2 sequences are KGHSH and LQKENI. This CDR3 has 14 amino acids. In DNA form, the CDR3 reads TGTGCCAGCTCACGCGGGTCCGGGCGGGAGACCCAGTACTTC. It encodes CASSRGSGRETQYF.

This rearrangement joins TRBV7-8 to TRBJ2-1; TRBD1 is a possible D gene (6 bases). The length of the CDR3 is 13 residues. Germline loops: CDR1 SGHVS, CDR2 FQNEAQ. The ends were cut back, 5 bases at V and 8 bases at J, with 13 bases in the middle. In nucleotides, the CDR3 is TGTGCCAGCAGCCGTATCAGGGGATATGAGCAGTTCTTC. Translated, it gives CASSRIRGYEQFF.

The rearrangement links TRBV20-1 to TRBJ2-1, with 10 bases fitting TRBD2. Germline V gene sequence: CDR1 DFQATT, CDR2 SNEGSKA (reference sequence). The CDR3 spans 14 residues. The ends lost 3 bases at V and 9 bases at J; junction bases unmatched: 8. The CDR3 spells CSASWLAGVVEQFF. In nucleotides, the CDR3 is TGCAGTGCTAGTTGGCTAGCGGGAGTGGTTGAGCAGTTCTTC.

Remarks on this clone: Its ends do not fully match the called genes, so a read error is possible. The chain employs TRBV7-7 and TRBJ2-3; no firm D call. CDR3 length: 15 amino acids. Germline loops: CDR1 SSHAT, CDR2 FNYEAQ (reference sequence). The CDR3 loop is CASSLTPLPEDTQYF. The DNA of the CDR3 is TGTGCTAGCAGCTTAACCCCACTACCCGAAGATACGCAGTATTTT. Full variable domain (missing parts from reference TRBV7-7 and TRBJ2-3): GAGVSQSPRYKVTKRGQDVTLRCDPISSHATLYWYQQALGQGPEFLTYFNYEAQPDKSGLPSDRFSAERPEGSISTLTIQRTEQRDSAMYRCASSLTPLPEDTQYFGPGTRLTVL.

Worth noting for this clone: This may stem from a read error, because a much larger clone lies one nucleotide away. This sample includes further DNA sequences coding for the same CDR3. This chain connects TRBV25-1 to TRBJ1-2; D unresolved. Germline CDR1 is MGHDK and CDR2 is SYGVNS. V lost 4 bases and J 2 bases, leaving 5 bases between the germline ends. CDR3 length: 12 residues. The CDR3 nucleotides are TGTGCCAGCAGTGTTCAGAACTATGGCTACACCTTC. Translated: CASSVQNYGYTF.